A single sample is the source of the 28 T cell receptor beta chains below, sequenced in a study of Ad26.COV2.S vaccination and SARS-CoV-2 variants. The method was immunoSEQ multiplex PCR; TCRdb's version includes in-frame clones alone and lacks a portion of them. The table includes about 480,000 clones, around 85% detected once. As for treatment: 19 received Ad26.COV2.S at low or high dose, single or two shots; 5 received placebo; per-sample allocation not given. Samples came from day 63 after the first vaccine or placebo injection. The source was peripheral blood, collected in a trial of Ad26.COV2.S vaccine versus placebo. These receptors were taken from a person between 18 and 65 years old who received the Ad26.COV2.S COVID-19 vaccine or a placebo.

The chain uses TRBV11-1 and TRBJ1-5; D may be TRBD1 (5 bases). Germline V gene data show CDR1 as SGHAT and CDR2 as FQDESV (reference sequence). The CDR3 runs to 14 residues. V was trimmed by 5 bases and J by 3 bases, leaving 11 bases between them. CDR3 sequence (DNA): TGTGCCAGCAGCCGGGACGGAACCAATCAGCCCCAGCATTTT. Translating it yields CASSRDGTNQPQHF.

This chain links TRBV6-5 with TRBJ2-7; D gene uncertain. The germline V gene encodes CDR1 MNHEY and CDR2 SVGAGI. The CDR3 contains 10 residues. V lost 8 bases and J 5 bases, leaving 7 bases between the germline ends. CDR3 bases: TGTGCCAGCGAGGCCCACGAGCAGTACTTC. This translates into CASEAHEQYF.

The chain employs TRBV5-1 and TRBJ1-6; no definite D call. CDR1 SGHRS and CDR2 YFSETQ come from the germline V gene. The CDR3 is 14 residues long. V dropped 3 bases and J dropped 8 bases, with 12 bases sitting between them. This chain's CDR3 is CASSYSAQDSPLHF. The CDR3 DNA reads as TGCGCCAGCAGCTACAGCGCGCAGGATTCACCCCTCCACTTT.

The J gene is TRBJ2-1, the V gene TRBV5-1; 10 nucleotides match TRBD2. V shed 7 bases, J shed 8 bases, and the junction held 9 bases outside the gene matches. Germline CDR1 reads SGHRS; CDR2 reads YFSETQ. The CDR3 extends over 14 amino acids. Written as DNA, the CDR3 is TGCGCCAGCTCGAACGGACTAGCGGCATATGAGCAGTTCTTC. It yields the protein CASSNGLAAYEQFF.

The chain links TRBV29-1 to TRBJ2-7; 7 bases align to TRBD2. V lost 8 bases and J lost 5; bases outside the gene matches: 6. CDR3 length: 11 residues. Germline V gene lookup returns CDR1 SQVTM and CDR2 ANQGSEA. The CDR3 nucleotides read TGCAGCTTACGGGGGGTTGACGAGCAGTACTTC. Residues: CSLRGVDEQYF.

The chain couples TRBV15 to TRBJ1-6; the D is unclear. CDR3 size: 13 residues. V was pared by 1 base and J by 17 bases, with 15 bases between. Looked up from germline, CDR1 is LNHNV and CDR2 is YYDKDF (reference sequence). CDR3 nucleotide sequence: TGTGCCACCAGCAGAGGCCCGGGCACCGGCATCCACTTT. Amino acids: CATSRGPGTGIHF.

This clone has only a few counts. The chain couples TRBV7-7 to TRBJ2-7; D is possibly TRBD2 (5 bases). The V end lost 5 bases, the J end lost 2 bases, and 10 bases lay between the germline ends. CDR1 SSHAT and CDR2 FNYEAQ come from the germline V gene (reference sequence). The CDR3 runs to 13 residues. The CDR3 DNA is TGTGCCAGCAGCCCAAGCGGACCCTACGAGCAGTACTTC. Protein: CASSPSGPYEQYF.

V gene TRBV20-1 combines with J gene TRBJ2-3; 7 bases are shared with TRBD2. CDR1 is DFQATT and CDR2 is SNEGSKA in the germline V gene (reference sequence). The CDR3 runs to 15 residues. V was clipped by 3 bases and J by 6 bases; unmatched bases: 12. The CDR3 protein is CSASKTSVNRDTQYF. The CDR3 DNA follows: TGCAGTGCTAGTAAAACTAGCGTAAATCGGGATACGCAGTATTTT.

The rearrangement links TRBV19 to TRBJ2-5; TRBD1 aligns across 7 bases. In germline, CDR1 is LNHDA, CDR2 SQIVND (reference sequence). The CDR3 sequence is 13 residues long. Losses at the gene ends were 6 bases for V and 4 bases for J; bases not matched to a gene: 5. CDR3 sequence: CASSIQGLETQYF. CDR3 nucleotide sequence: TGTGCCAGTAGCATACAGGGGTTAGAGACCCAGTACTTC. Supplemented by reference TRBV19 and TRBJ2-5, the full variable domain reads DGGITQSPKYLFRKEGQNVTLSCEQNLNHDAMYWYRQDPGQGLRLIYYSQIVNDFQKGDIAEGYSVSREKKESFPLTVTSAQKNPTAFYLCASSIQGLETQYFGPGTRLLVL.

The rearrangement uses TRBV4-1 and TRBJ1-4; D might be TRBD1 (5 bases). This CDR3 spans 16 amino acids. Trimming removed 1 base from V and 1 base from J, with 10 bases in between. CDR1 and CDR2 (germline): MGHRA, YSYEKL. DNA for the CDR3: TGCGCCAGCAGCCAAGCCCATCAGGGAACTAATGAAAAACTGTTTTTT. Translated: CASSQAHQGTNEKLFF.

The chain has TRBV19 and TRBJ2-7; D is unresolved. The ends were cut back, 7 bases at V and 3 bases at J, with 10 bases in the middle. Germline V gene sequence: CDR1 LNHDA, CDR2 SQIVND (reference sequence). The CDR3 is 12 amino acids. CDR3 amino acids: CASTSPNYEQYF. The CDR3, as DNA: TGTGCCAGTACCTCCCCAAACTACGAGCAGTACTTC.

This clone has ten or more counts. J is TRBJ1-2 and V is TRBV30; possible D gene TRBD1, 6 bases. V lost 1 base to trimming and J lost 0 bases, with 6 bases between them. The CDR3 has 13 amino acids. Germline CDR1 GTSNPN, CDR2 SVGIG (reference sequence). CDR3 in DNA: TGTGCCTGGAGTGGACAGGCTAACTATGGCTACACCTTC. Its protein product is CAWSGQANYGYTF.

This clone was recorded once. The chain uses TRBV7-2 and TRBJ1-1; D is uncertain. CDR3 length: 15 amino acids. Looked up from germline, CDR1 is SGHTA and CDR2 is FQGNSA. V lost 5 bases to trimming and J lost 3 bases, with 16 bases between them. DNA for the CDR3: TGTGCCAGCAGCATACGCCGGGGTTCCGACACTGAAGCTTTCTTT. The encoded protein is CASSIRRGSDTEAFF.

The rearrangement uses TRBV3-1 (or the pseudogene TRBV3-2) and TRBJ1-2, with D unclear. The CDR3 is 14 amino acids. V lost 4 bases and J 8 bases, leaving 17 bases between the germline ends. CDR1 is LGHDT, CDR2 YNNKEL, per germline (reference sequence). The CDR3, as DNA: TGTGCCAGCAGCCGGACGGTCCCCTTGGGGGGCTACACCTTC. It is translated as CASSRTVPLGGYTF.

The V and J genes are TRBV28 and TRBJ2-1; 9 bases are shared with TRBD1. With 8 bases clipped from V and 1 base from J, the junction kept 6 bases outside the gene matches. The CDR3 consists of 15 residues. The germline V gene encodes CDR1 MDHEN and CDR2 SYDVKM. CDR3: CASRGQGNSYNEQFF. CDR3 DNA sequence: TGTGCCAGCCGAGGACAGGGGAATTCCTACAATGAGCAGTTCTTC.

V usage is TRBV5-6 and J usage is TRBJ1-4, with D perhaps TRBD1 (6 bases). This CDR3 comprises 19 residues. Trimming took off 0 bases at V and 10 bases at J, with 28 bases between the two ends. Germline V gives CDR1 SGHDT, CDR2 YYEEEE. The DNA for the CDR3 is TGTGCCAGCAGCTTGGACCAGGGACAAGCGCCCTCCAAAAGGGGAAAACTGTTTTTT. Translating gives CASSLDQGQAPSKRGKLFF.

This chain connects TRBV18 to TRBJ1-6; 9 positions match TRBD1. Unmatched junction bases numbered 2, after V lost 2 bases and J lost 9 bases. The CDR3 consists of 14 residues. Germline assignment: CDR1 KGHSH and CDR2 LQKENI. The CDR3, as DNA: TGTGCCAGCTCACCAGACAGGGGGAGTTCACCCCTCCACTTT. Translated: CASSPDRGSSPLHF.

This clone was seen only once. The CDR3 region is CASSPPGQSNEKLFF. For the CDR3, the DNA is TGTGCCAGCTCACCACCCGGACAGAGTAATGAAAAACTGTTTTTT. The rearrangement uses TRBV18 and TRBJ1-4; possibly TRBD1 for D (6 bases). This CDR3 has 15 residues. V lost 0 bases and J 4 bases, leaving 9 bases between the germline ends. CDR1 and CDR2 (germline): KGHSH, LQKENI.

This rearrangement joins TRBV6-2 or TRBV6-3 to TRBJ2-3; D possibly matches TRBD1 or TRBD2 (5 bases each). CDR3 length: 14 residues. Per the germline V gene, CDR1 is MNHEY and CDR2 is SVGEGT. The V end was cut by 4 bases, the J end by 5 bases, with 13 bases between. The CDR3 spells CASSSPHGGDTQYF. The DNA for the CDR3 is TGTGCCAGCAGTTCCCCTCATGGGGGAGATACGCAGTATTTT.

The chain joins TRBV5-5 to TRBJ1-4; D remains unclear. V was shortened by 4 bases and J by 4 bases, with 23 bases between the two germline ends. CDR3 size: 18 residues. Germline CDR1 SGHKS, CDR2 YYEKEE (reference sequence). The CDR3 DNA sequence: TGTGCCAGCAGCCCCGAGGGCCCGGTAGGGTGGGGTAATGAAAAACTGTTTTTT. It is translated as CASSPEGPVGWGNEKLFF.

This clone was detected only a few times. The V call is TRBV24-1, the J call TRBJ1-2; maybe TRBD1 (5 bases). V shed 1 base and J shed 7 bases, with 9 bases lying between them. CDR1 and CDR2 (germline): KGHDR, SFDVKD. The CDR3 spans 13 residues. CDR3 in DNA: TGTGCCACCAGTGATTTTACAGGAGGTGGCTACACCTTC. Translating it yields CATSDFTGGGYTF.

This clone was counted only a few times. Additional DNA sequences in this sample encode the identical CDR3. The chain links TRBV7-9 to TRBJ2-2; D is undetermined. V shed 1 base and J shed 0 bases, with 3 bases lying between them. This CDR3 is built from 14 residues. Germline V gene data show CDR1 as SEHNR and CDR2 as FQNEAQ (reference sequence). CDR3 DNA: TGTGCCAGCAGCTTAGGAGCGAACACCGGGGAGCTGTTTTTT. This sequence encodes CASSLGANTGELFF.

CDR3 bases: TGTGCCAGCAGGAGAGGGGACTTACGGTTCTTC. Protein: CASRRGDLRFF. This rearrangement joins TRBV6-5 to TRBJ2-1, with D perhaps TRBD2 (6 bases). This CDR3 contains 11 residues. From germline, CDR1 is MNHEY and CDR2 SVGAGI. V lost 6 bases to trimming and J lost 15 bases, with 15 bases between them.

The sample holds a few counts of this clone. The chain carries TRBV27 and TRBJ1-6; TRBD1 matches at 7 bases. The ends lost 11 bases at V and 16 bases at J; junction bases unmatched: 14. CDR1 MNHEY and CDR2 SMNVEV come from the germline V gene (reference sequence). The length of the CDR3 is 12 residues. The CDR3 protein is CAPLTGRPPLHF. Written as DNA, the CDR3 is TGTGCCCCCCTGACAGGGCGGCCCCCGCTCCACTTT.

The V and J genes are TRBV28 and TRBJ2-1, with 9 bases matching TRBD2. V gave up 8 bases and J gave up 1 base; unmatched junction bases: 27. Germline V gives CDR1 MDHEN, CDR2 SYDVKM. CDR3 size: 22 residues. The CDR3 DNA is TGTGCCAGCCAAACAATCGGTGGCGGGAGGGCCAATAAAGTGAGATCCTACAATGAGCAGTTCTTC. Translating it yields CASQTIGGGRANKVRSYNEQFF.

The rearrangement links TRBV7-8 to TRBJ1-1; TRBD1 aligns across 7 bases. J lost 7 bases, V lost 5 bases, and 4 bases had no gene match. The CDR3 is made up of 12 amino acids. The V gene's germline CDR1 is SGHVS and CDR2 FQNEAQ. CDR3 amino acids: CASSRWTGEAFF. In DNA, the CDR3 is TGTGCCAGCAGCAGATGGACAGGTGAAGCTTTCTTT.

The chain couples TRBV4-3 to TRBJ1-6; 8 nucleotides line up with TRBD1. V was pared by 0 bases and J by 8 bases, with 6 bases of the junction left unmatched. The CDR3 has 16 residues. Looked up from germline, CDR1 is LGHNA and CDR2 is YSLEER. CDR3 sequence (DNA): TGCGCCAGCAGCCAAGATTGGACAGGGCGGGATTCACCCCTCCACTTT. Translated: CASSQDWTGRDSPLHF.

This chain's CDR3 is CASSSDTNTGELFF. The CDR3 bases are TGTGCCAGCAGCTCCGATACGAACACCGGGGAGCTGTTTTTT. This chain links TRBV11-3 with TRBJ2-2; no clear D gene. The CDR3 loop spans 14 amino acids. V lost 4 bases, J lost 0 bases, and 6 bases lay in between. Germline V lookup: CDR1 SGHNT, CDR2 YENEEA.